Listed below are T cell receptor beta chains from one sample, sequenced in a study of cytomegalovirus exposure and HLA in healthy donors. TCRdb's copy holds only in-frame clones and misses some; the assay was immunoSEQ multiplex PCR. The sample includes about 110,000 clones, around four fifths of them seen just once. The sequencing sample was made of PBMCs. These receptors all stem from a man between 50 and 59 years old in good health and CMV-seronegative. The CDR3 runs from the conserved cysteine through the conserved F or W. D genes are given only for firm matches. Size values are once, few and many counts, or a class for expanded clones, and some rows have none.

.	TRBJ2-3	14	.	TRBV7-9	CASSPRQSTDTQYF	TGTGCCAGCAGCCCTCGACAGAGCACAGATACGCAGTATTTT
.	TRBJ2-1	14	.	TRBV7-9	CASGGGNFHNEQFF	TGTGCCAGCGGGGGGGGCAACTTCCACAATGAGCAGTTCTTC
TRBD2	TRBJ2-2	16	.	TRBV6-5	CASSYSSGGNTGELFF	TGTGCCAGCAGTTACTCGAGCGGGGGGAACACCGGGGAGCTGTTTTTT
.	TRBJ1-1	14	.	TRBV7-2	CASSLVEGNTEAFF	TGTGCCAGCAGCTTAGTTGAGGGGAACACTGAAGCTTTCTTT
TRBD1	TRBJ1-2	16	.	TRBV4-1	CASSQGRTGGSYGYTF	TGCGCCAGCAGCCAAGGGAGGACAGGGGGATCCTATGGCTACACCTTC
.	TRBJ2-3	15	.	TRBV10-3	CAISEWGERTDTQYF	TGTGCCATCAGTGAATGGGGGGAACGCACAGATACGCAGTATTTT
.	TRBJ1-5	15	.	TRBV5-5	CASSHLGGSNQPQHF	TGTGCCAGCAGCCATTTGGGGGGAAGCAATCAGCCCCAGCATTTT
.	TRBJ1-1	15	.	TRBV19	CASSLQGSLITEAFF	TGTGCCAGTAGTCTTCAGGGATCCTTGATCACTGAAGCTTTCTTT
TRBD2	TRBJ2-2	18	.	TRBV5-1	CASSLGASGGPNTGELFF	TGCGCCAGCAGCTTGGGGGCTAGCGGGGGGCCGAACACCGGGGAGCTGTTTTTT
.	TRBJ1-5	16	.	TRBV7-6	CASSPERGTARNPTHF	TGTGCCAGCAGCCCCGAGCGTGGAACGGCCCGAAACCCCACGCATTTT
TRBD2	TRBJ2-2	18	.	TRBV13	CASSLGLASGANTGELFF	TGTGCCAGCAGCCTAGGTTTGGCTAGCGGGGCCAACACCGGGGAGCTGTTTTTT
TRBD1	TRBJ1-1	15	.	TRBV6-5	CASSYSGQVNTEAFF	TGTGCCAGCAGTTACTCGGGACAGGTGAACACTGAAGCTTTCTTT
.	TRBJ1-1	16	.	TRBV7-2	CASSPMRGGGIQGAFF	TGTGCCAGCAGCCCCATGCGAGGGGGGGGGATCCAGGGCGCTTTCTTT
TRBD1	TRBJ1-6	15	.	TRBV9	CASSPRTGEVTPLHF	TGTGCCAGCAGCCCGAGGACAGGGGAGGTGACACCCCTCCACTTT
TRBD1	TRBJ2-1	15	.	TRBV5-1	CASSLGQGDYNEQFF	TGCGCCAGCAGCTTGGGACAGGGTGATTACAATGAGCAGTTCTTC
.	TRBJ2-5	11	.	TRBV5-1	CASPRGETQYF	TGCGCCAGCCCCCGCGGGGAGACCCAGTACTTC
.	TRBJ1-2	11	.	TRBV20-1	CSATLNYGYTF	TGCAGTGCTACCCTTAACTATGGCTACACCTTC
.	TRBJ1-1	13	.	TRBV18	CASSTSTEGEAFF	TGTGCCAGCTCAACTTCGACGGAGGGCGAAGCTTTCTTT
TRBD2	TRBJ2-3	17	few	TRBV9	CASSSRGAGGLTDTQYF	TGTGCCAGCAGCTCTCGAGGGGCGGGGGGGCTAACAGATACGCAGTATTTT
.	TRBJ1-5	18	.	TRBV4-1	CASSLFHSGARGNQPQHF	TGCGCCAGCAGCCTCTTCCATTCGGGTGCTAGAGGCAATCAGCCCCAGCATTTT
.	TRBJ2-5	15	.	TRBV5-4	CASSFSGSRKETQYF	TGTGCCAGCAGCTTCTCGGGTTCCCGTAAAGAGACCCAGTACTTC
.	TRBJ2-1	13	once	TRBV10-1	CASSELLYNEQFF	TGCGCCAGCAGTGAACTTCTCTACAATGAGCAGTTCTTC
.	TRBJ2-2	14	.	TRBV19	CASQQGANTGELFF	TGTGCCAGTCAACAGGGTGCGAACACCGGGGAGCTGTTTTTT
.	TRBJ2-5	15	.	TRBV5-1	CASSLGHLSQETQYF	TGCGCCAGCAGCTTGGGACACCTATCCCAAGAGACCCAGTACTTC
TRBD1	TRBJ2-7	14	.	TRBV27	CASRRQGTTYEQYF	TGTGCCAGTCGCAGACAGGGGACGACCTACGAGCAGTACTTC
.	TRBJ2-7	13	.	TRBV30	CAWSVPGNHEQYF	TGTGCCTGGAGTGTACCGGGGAACCACGAGCAGTACTTC
.	TRBJ2-2	12	.	TRBV18	CASSTNTGELFF	TGTGCCAGCTCAACAAACACCGGGGAGCTGTTTTTT
TRBD2	TRBJ2-5	16	.	TRBV5-1	CASSLVPRGAVETQYF	TGCGCCAGCAGCTTGGTTCCGCGGGGGGCGGTGGAGACCCAGTACTTC
TRBD2	TRBJ2-1	20	.	TRBV23-1	CASSQGAGVRAGGAYNEQFF	TGCGCCAGCAGTCAAGGAGCGGGGGTTCGGGCGGGGGGTGCATACAATGAGCAGTTCTTC
.	TRBJ2-1	11	.	TRBV6-6	CASSAGPEQFF	TGTGCCAGCAGTGCGGGCCCTGAGCAGTTCTTC
.	TRBJ1-2	14	once	TRBV28	CASSPPVSNYGYTF	TGTGCCAGCAGCCCCCCCGTATCTAACTATGGCTACACCTTC
TRBD1	TRBJ2-5	15	.	TRBV6-5	CASRTGTGHRGAQYF	TGTGCCAGCAGAACCGGGACAGGCCACCGAGGAGCCCAGTACTTC
TRBD2	TRBJ2-7	15	.	TRBV2	CASSPLAGASYEQYF	TGTGCCAGCAGTCCACTAGCGGGGGCTTCCTACGAGCAGTACTTC
.	TRBJ2-1	12	.	TRBV19	CASSMAETEQFF	TGTGCCAGTAGTATGGCGGAGACTGAGCAGTTCTTC
.	TRBJ1-2	13	.	TRBV7-2	CASSPPNNYGYTF	TGTGCCAGCAGCCCACCTAACAACTATGGCTACACCTTC
.	TRBJ2-3	14	.	TRBV7-2	CASSLEQRTDTQYF	TGTGCCAGCAGCTTAGAGCAGAGGACAGATACGCAGTATTTT
.	TRBJ1-1	15	.	TRBV10-3	CAISPRGTDNTEAFF	TGTGCCATCAGTCCCCGCGGGACGGACAACACTGAAGCTTTCTTT
TRBD2	TRBJ2-2	16	.	TRBV5-4	CASSSSAGGFLGELFF	TGTGCCAGCAGCTCTTCGGCGGGGGGCTTTTTAGGGGAGCTGTTTTTT
.	TRBJ1-2	14	few	TRBV5-1	CASSLELGQGGYTF	TGCGCCAGCAGCTTGGAGTTGGGGCAGGGTGGCTACACCTTC
.	TRBJ2-5	14	.	TRBV5-8	CASSLFSGQETQYF	TGTGCCAGCAGCTTGTTTTCAGGGCAAGAGACCCAGTACTTC
TRBD1	TRBJ2-5	14	.	TRBV28	CASVDRGIFETQYF	TGTGCCAGTGTCGACAGGGGAATATTTGAGACCCAGTACTTC
.	TRBJ1-2	13	.	TRBV9	CASSTGKGDGYTF	TGTGCCAGCAGCACAGGGAAAGGCGATGGCTACACCTTC
.	TRBJ1-3	14	.	TRBV29-1	CSAQVPVVGNTIYF	TGCAGCGCCCAAGTCCCGGTAGTTGGAAACACCATATATTTT
TRBD1	TRBJ1-5	18	.	TRBV19	CASSIEGQVYGGNQPQHF	TGTGCCAGTAGTATAGAGGGACAGGTCTATGGGGGCAATCAGCCCCAGCATTTT
TRBD1	TRBJ2-5	12	.	TRBV30	CAWADRGETQYF	TGTGCCTGGGCGGACAGGGGAGAGACCCAGTACTTC
.	TRBJ2-1	13	.	TRBV5-6	CASSLSGKDEQFF	TGTGCCAGCAGCTTATCGGGAAAAGATGAGCAGTTCTTC
.	TRBJ2-5	16	.	TRBV7-2	CASSLALSPRGETQYF	TGTGCCAGCAGCTTAGCGCTTAGTCCGAGGGGGGAGACCCAGTACTTC
.	TRBJ2-7	14	.	TRBV1	CTSSQTSLTLEQYF	TGCACCAGCAGCCAAACCTCCCTGACTCTCGAGCAGTACTTC
TRBD2	TRBJ2-3	16	.	TRBV15	CATSPSIAGETDTQYF	TGTGCCACCAGCCCGTCGATAGCGGGGGAGACAGATACGCAGTATTTT
.	TRBJ1-1	15	.	TRBV18	CASSRSNNPNTEAFF	TGTGCCAGCTCACGGTCCAACAATCCCAACACTGAAGCTTTCTTT
.	TRBJ1-6	15	.	TRBV19	CASSKGVSYNSPLHF	TGTGCCAGTAGTAAAGGAGTGTCCTATAATTCACCCCTCCACTTT
TRBD1	TRBJ1-2	13	.	TRBV27	CASSLGTGYGYTF	TGTGCCAGCAGTTTGGGGACAGGTTATGGCTACACCTTC
.	TRBJ2-5	11	.	TRBV28	CASTDQETQYF	TGTGCCAGCACCGACCAAGAGACCCAGTACTTC
TRBD1	TRBJ2-7	16	.	TRBV11-3	CASSRRGDRGSHEQYF	TGTGCCAGCAGCCGACGGGGGGACAGGGGGTCCCACGAGCAGTACTTC
TRBD1	TRBJ1-6	14	.	TRBV7-9	CASSRRGLGSPLHF	TGTGCCAGCAGCCGCAGGGGGCTAGGTTCACCCCTCCACTTT
TRBD2	TRBJ2-5	17	.	TRBV7-9	CASSPGTSGDGWETQYF	TGTGCCAGCAGCCCAGGGACTAGCGGGGATGGCTGGGAGACCCAGTACTTC
.	TRBJ1-2	15	.	TRBV11-2	CASSLDGGALYGYTF	TGTGCCAGCAGCTTAGATGGGGGGGCCTTGTATGGCTACACCTTC
.	TRBJ1-1	15	.	TRBV29-1	CSVEGGGGRGTEAFF	TGCAGCGTTGAAGGGGGAGGGGGTAGAGGCACTGAAGCTTTCTTT
.	TRBJ1-1	16	.	TRBV28	CASSPRSGRGNTEAFF	TGTGCCAGCAGTCCCCGGTCCGGACGGGGGAACACTGAAGCTTTCTTT